This T cell receptor (beta chain) was observed in a study of T cell responses to AZD1222 COVID-19 vaccine. Study-wide results and limits: Researchers took repertoire samples only after the peak T cell response had come. Spike-specific TCR depth and breadth grew after two AZD1222 doses. Spike-spanning, vaccine-associated CD4 TCRs were dominant at 160-218 and 743-854. Seropositive at baseline were only six AZD1222 recipients.

V was clipped by 5 bases and J by 5 bases, with 13 bases between them. Per the germline V gene, CDR1 is SEHNR and CDR2 is FQNEAQ (reference sequence). CDR3 length equals 13 residues. Profiled with immunoSEQ multiplex PCR; TCRdb holds only in-frame clones, not every one. The sample has about 160,000 clones; roughly nine tenths are singletons. Regarding this clone: The target antigen is unknown.

The receptor's source is an adult in good health. The chain carries TRBV7-9 and TRBJ2-7; D not resolved. The sequencing here drew on peripheral blood, taken on day 0 of AZD1222 vaccination. The CDR3 DNA sequence: TGTGCCAGCAGCCTTACCGCCTCTAACGAGCAGTACTTC. Translated, it gives CASSLTASNEQYF.